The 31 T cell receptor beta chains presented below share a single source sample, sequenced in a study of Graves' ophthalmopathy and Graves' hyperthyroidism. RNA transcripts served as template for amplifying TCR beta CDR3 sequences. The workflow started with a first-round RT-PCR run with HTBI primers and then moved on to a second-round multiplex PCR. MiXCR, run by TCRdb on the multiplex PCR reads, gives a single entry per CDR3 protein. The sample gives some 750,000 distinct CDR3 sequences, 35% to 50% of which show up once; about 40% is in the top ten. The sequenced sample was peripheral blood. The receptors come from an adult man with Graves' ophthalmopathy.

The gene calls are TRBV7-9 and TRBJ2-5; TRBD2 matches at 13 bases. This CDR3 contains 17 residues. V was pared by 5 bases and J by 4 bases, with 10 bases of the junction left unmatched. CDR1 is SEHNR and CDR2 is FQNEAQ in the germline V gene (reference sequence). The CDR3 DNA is TGTGCCAGCAGCCAAGGGGGAAGGACTAGCGGGGGAGAGACCCAGTACTTC. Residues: CASSQGGRTSGGETQYF.

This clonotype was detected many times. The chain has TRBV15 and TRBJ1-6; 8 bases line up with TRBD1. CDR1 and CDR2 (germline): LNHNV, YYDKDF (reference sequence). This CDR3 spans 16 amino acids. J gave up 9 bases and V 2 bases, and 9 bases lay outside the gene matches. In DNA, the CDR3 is TGTGCCACCAGCAGAAAGCAGCAGGGGGCGGGTTCACCCCTCCACTTT. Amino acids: CATSRKQQGAGSPLHF.

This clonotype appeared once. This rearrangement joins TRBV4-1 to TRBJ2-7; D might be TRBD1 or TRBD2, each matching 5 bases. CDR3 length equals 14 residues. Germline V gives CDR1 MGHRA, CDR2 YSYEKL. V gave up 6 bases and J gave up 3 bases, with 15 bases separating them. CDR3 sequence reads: CASRKGEGYYEQYF. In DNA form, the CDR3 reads TGCGCCAGCAGAAAGGGTGAGGGGTACTACGAGCAGTACTTC.

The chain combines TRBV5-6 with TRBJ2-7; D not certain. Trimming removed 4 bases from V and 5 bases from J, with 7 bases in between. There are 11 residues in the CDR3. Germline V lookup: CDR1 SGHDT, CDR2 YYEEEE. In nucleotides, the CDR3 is TGTGCCAGCAGCCTTCCCCACGAGCAGTACTTC. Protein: CASSLPHEQYF.

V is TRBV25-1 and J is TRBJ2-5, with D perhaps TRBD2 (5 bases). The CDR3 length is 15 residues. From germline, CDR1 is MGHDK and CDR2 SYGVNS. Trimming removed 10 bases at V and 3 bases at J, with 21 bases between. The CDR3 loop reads CATTPSGGFKETQYF. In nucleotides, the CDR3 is TGTGCCACAACCCCCAGTGGAGGATTTAAAGAGACCCAGTACTTC.

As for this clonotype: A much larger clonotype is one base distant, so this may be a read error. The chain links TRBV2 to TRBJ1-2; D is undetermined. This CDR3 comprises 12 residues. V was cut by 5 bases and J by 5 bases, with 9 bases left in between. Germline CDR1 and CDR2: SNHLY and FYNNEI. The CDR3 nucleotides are TGTGCCAGCAGTAGCAGCTATTATGGCTACACCTTC. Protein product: CASSSSYYGYTF.

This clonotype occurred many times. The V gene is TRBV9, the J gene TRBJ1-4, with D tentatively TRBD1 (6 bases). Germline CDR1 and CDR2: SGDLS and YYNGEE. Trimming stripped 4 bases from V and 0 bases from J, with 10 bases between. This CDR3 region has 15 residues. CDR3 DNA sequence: TGTGCCAGCAGCCCACAGGGAACAACTAATGAAAAACTGTTTTTT. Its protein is CASSPQGTTNEKLFF.

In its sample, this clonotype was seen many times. The CDR3 nucleotides read TGCAGCGTTGAGAACAGGAGCTATGGCTACACCTTC. Protein sequence: CSVENRSYGYTF. The gene calls are TRBV29-1 and TRBJ1-2; D perhaps matches TRBD1 (5 bases). V dropped 3 bases and J dropped 4 bases, with 9 bases sitting between them. This CDR3 comprises 12 residues. The germline V gene encodes CDR1 SQVTM and CDR2 ANQGSEA.

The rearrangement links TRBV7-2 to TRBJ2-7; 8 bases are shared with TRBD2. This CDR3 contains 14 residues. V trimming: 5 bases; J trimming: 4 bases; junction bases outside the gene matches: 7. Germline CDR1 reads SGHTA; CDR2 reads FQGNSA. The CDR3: CASSGLKREYEQYF. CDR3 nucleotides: TGTGCCAGCAGCGGCCTCAAGCGGGAGTACGAGCAGTACTTC.

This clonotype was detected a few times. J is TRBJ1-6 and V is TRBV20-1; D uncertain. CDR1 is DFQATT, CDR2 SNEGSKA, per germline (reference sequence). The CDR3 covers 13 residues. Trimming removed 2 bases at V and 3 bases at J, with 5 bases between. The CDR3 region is CSARQNYNSPLHF. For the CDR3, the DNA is TGCAGTGCTAGACAGAACTATAATTCACCCCTCCACTTT.

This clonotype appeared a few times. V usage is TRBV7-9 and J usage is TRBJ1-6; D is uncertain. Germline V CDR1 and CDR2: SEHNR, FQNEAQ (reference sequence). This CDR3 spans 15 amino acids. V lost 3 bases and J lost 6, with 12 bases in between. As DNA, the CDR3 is TGTGCCAGCAGCTTGGTGGGAGTCAGTAATTCACCCCTCCACTTT. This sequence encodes CASSLVGVSNSPLHF.

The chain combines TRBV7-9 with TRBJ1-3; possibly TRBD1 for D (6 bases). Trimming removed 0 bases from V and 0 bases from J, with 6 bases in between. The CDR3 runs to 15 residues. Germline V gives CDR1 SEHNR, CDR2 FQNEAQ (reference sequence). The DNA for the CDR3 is TGTGCCAGCAGCTTAGCGGACAGCTCTGGAAACACCATATATTTT. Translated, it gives CASSLADSSGNTIYF.

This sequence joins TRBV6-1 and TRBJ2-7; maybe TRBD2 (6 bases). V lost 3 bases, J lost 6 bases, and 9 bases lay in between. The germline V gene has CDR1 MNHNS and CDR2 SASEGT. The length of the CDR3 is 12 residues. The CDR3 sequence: CASSDNGGEQYF. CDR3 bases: TGTGCCAGCAGTGATAACGGGGGCGAGCAGTACTTC.

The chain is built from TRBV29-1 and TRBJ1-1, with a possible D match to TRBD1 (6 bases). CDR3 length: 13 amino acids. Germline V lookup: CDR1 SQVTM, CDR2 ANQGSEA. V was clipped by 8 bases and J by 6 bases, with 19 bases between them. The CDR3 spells CSLGLTGYPEAFF. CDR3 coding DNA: TGCAGCTTGGGCCTCACAGGGTATCCTGAAGCTTTCTTT.

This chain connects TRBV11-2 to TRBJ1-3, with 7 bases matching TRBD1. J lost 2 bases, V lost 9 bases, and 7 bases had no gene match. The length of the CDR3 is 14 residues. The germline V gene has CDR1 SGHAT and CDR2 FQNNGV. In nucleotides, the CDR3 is TGTGCCAGGAAAGGGGACAGCCCTGGAAACACCATATATTTT. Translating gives CARKGDSPGNTIYF.

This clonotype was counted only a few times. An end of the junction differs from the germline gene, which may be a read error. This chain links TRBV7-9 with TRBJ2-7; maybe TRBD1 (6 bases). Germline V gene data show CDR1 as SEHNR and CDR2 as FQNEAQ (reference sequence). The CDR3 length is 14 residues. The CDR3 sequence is CASRPIGTPAGVHF. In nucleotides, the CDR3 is TGTGCCAGCAGACCCATTGGGACCCCAGCAGGGGTTCACTTC.

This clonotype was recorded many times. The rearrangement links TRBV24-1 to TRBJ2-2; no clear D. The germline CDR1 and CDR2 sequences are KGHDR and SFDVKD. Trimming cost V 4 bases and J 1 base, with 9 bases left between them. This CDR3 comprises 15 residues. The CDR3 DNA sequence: TGTGCCACCAGTGAATCCGACTGGAACACCGGGGAGCTGTTTTTT. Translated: CATSESDWNTGELFF.

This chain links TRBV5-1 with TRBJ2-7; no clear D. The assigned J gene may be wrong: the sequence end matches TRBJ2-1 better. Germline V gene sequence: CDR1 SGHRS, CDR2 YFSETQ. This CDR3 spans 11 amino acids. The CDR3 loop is CASRLENEQFF. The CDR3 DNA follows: TGCGCCAGCAGACTCGAGAATGAGCAGTTCTTC.

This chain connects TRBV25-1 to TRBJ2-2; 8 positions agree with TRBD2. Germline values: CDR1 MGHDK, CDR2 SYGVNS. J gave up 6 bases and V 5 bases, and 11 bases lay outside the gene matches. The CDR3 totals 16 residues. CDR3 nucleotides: TGTGCCAGCAGTTACGCGACTAGCGTTCTCCCCGGGGAGCTGTTTTTT. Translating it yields CASSYATSVLPGELFF.

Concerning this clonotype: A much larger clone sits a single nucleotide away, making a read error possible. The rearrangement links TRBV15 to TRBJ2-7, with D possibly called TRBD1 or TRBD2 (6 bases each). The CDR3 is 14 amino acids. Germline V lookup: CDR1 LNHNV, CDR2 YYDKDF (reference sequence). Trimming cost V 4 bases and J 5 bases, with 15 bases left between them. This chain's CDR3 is CATSKMRGVDEQYF. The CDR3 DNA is TGTGCCACCAGCAAAATGAGGGGGGTCGACGAGCAGTACTTC.

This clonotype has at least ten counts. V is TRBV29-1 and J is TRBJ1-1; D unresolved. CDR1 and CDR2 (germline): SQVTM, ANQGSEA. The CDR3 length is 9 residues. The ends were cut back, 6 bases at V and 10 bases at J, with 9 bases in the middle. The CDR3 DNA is TGCAGCGTCCTAGTACGAGCTTTCTTT. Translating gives CSVLVRAFF.

In nucleotides, the CDR3 is TGCAGCGTTGATGAAACGGGGGGATACGAGACCCAGTACTTC. Translated, it gives CSVDETGGYETQYF. The chain is built from TRBV29-1 and TRBJ2-5; TRBD2 aligns across 7 bases. The ends lost 3 bases at V and 5 bases at J; junction bases unmatched: 9. Germline values: CDR1 SQVTM, CDR2 ANQGSEA. The CDR3 has 14 residues.

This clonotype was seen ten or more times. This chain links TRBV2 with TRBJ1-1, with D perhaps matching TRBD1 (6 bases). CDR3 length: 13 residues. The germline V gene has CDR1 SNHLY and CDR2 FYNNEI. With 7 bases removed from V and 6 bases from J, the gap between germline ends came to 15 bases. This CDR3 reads CASMRAGVSEAFF. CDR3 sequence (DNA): TGTGCCAGCATGAGGGCAGGGGTTTCTGAAGCTTTCTTT.

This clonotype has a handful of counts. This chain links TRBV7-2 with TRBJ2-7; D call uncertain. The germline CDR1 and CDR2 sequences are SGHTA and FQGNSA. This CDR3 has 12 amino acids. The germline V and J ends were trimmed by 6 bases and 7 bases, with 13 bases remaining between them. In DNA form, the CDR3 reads TGTGCCAGCAGAGGCTCTTTTGATGAGCAGTACTTC. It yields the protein CASRGSFDEQYF.

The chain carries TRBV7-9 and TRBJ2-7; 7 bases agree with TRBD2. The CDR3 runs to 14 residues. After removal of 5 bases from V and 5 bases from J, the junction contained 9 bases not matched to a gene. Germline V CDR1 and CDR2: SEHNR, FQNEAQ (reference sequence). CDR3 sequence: CASSRTTSSHEQYF. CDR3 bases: TGTGCCAGCAGCAGAACGACTAGCTCTCACGAGCAGTACTTC.

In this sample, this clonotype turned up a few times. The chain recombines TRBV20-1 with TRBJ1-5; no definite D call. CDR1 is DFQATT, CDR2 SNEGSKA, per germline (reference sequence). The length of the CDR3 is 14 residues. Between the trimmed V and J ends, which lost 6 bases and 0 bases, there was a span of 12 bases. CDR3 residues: CSAHSGNSNQPQHF. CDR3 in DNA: TGCAGTGCCCATTCGGGGAATAGCAATCAGCCCCAGCATTTT.

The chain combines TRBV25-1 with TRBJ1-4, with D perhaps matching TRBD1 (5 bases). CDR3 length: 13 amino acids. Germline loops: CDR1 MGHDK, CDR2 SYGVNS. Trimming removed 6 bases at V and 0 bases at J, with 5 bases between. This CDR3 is CASSRATNEKLFF. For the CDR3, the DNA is TGTGCCAGCAGCAGGGCAACTAATGAAAAACTGTTTTTT.

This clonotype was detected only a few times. The chain's CDR3 is CASSLDVTGELFF. CDR3 DNA sequence: TGTGCCAGCAGCTTGGACGTTACCGGGGAGCTGTTTTTT. This sequence joins TRBV25-1 and TRBJ2-2; D is ambiguous. There are 13 residues in the CDR3. V lost 6 bases and J 5 bases, leaving 10 bases between the germline ends. Germline CDR1 and CDR2: MGHDK and SYGVNS.

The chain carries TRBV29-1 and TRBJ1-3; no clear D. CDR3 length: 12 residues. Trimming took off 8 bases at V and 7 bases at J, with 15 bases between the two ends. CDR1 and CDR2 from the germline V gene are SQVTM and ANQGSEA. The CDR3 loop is CSSETGSNTIYF. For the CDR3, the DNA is TGCAGCTCCGAGACGGGGAGCAACACCATATATTTT.

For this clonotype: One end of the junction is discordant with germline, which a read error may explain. For the CDR3, the DNA is TGCGCCAGCAGCCAAGTTCCCCCCGGGCAACAAGGGACCCAGTACTTC. Translated, it gives CASSQVPPGQQGTQYF. The chain combines TRBV7-2 with TRBJ2-5; D ambiguous. Germline V gives CDR1 SGHTA, CDR2 FQGNSA. This CDR3 has 16 residues.

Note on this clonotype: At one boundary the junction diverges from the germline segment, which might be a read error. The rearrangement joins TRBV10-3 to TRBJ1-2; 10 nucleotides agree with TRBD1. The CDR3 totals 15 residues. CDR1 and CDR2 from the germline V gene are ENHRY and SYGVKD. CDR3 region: CASSEHVGTGVGYTF. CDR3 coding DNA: TGTGCCAGCAGTGAACACGTTGGGACAGGGGTTGGCTACACCTTC.